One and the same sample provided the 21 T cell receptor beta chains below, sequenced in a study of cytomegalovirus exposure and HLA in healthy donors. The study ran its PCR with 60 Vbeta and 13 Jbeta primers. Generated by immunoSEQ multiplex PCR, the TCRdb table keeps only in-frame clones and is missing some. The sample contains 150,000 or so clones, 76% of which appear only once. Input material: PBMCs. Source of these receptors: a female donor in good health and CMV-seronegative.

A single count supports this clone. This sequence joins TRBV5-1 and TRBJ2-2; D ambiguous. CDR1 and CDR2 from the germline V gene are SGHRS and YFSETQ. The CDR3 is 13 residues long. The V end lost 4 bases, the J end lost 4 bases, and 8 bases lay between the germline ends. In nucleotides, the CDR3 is TGCGCCAGCAGCGTCACTGGCACCGGGGAGCTGTTTTTT. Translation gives CASSVTGTGELFF. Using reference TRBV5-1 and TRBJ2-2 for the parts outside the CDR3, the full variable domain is KAGVTQTPRYLIKTRGQQVTLSCSPISGHRSVSWYQQTPGQGLQFLFEYFSETQRNKGNFPGRFSGRQFSNSRSEMNVSTLELGDSALYLCASSVTGTGELFFGEGSRLTVL.

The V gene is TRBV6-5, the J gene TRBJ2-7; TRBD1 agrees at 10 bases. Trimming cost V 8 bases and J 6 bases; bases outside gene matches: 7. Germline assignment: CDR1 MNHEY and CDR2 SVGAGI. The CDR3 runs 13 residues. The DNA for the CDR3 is TGTGCCAGCTCCTACCGGACAGGGGGCGAGCAGTACTTC. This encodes CASSYRTGGEQYF.

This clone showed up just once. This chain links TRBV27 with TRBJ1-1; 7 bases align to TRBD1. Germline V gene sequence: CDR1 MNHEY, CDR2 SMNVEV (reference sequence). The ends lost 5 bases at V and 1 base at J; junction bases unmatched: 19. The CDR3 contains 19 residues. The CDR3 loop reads CASSPTTLKTGDQNTEAFF. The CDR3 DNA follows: TGTGCCAGCAGTCCAACCACCTTAAAAACAGGGGACCAGAACACTGAAGCTTTCTTT.

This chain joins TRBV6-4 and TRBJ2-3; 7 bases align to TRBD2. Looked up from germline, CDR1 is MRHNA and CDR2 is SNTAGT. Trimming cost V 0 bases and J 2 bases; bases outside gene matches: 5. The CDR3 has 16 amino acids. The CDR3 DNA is TGTGCCAGCAGTGACTCATCTAGCGGACCCACAGATACGCAGTATTTT. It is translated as CASSDSSSGPTDTQYF.

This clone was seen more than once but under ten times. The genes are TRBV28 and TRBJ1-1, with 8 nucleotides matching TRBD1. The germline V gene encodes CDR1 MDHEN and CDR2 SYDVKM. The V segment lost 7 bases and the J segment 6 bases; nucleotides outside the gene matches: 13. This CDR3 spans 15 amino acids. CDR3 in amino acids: CASTGLDRGGPEAFF. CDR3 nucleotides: TGTGCCAGCACAGGACTAGACAGGGGAGGGCCTGAAGCTTTCTTT.

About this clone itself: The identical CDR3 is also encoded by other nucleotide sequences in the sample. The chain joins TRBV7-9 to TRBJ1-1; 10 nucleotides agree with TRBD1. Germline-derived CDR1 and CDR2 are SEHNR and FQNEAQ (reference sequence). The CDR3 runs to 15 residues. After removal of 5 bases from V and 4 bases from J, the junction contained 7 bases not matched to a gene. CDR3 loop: CASSPRGQGSTEAFF. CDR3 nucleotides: TGTGCCAGCAGCCCTCGGGGACAGGGGAGCACTGAAGCTTTCTTT.

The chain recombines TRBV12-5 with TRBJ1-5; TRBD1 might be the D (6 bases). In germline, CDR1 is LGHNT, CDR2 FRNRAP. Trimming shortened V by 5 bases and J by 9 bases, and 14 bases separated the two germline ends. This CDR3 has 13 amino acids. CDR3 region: CASGKGGDTPQHF. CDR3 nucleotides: TGTGCTAGTGGTAAAGGGGGGGATACGCCCCAGCATTTT.

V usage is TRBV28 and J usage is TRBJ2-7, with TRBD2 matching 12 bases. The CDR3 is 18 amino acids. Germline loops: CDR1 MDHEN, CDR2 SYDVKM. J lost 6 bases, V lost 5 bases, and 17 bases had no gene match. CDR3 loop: CASSRYTPLAGGEIEQYF. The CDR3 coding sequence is TGTGCCAGCAGTCGTTACACCCCTCTAGCGGGAGGGGAGATCGAGCAGTACTTC. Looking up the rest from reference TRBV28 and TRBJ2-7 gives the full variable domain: DVKVTQSSRYLVKRTGEKVFLECVQDMDHENMFWYRQDPGLGLRLIYFSYDVKMKEKGDIPEGYSVSREKKERFSLILESASTNQTSMYLCASSRYTPLAGGEIEQYFGPGTRLTVT.

The CDR3, as DNA: TGTGCCAGCAGCTTTGGTCCAGGTGCAAAACGGAACATTCAGTACTTC. The encoded protein is CASSFGPGAKRNIQYF. The J gene is TRBJ2-4, the V gene TRBV7-2; D remains unclear. The V gene lost 3 bases and the J gene lost 7 bases, with 19 bases spanning the gap. The CDR3 runs 16 residues. Germline V gene data show CDR1 as SGHTA and CDR2 as FQGNSA.

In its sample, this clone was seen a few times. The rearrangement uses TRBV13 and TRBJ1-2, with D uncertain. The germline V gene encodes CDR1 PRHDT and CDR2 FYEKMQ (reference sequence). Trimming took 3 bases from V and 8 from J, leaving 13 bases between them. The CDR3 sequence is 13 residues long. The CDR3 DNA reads TGTGCCAGCAGCTTGGGAGAGGAGAGCGGCTACACCTTC. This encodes CASSLGEESGYTF.

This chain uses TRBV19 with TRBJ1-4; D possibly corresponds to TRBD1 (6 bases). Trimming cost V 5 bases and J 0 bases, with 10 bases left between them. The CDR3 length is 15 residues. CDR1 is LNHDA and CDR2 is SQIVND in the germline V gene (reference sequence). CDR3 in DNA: TGTGCCAGTAGTGTCAGACAGGCAACTAATGAAAAACTGTTTTTT. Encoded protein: CASSVRQATNEKLFF.

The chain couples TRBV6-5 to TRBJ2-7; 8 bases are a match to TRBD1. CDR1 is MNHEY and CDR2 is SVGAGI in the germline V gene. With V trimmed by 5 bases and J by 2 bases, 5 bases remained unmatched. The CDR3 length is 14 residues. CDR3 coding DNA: TGTGCCAGCAGTACTCCGGGACAGGCCTACGAGCAGTACTTC. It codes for CASSTPGQAYEQYF.

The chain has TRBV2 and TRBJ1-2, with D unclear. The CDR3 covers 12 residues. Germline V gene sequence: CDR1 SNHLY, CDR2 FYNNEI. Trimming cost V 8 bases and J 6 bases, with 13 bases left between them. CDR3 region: CASLLSYHGYTF. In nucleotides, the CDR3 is TGTGCCAGCCTCCTATCCTACCATGGCTACACCTTC.

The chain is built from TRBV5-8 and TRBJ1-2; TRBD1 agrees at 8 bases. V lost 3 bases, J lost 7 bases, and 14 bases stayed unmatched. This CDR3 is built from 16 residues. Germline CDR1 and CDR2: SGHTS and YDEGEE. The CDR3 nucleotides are TGTGCCAGCAGCTCCATTTCCCGGACAGGGCAGGCTGGCTACACCTTC. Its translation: CASSSISRTGQAGYTF.

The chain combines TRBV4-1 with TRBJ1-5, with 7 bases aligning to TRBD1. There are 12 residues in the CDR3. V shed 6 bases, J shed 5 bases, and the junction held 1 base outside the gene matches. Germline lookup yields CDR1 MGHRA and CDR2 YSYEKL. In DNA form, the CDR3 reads TGCGCCAGCAGGCAGGGGGATCAGCCCCAGCATTTT. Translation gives CASRQGDQPQHF.

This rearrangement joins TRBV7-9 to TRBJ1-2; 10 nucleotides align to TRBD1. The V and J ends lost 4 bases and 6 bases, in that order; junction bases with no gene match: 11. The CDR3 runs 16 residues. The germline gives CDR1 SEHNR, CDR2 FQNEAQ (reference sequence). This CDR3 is CASSSQTGGKWNGYTF. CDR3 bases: TGTGCCAGCAGCTCGCAGACAGGGGGCAAGTGGAATGGCTACACCTTC.

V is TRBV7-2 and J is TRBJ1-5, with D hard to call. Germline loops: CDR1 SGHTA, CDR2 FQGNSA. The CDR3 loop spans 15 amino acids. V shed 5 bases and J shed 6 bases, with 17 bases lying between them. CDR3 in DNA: TGTGCCAGCAGCCCGTCGGTGGTGGGAGGTCAGCCCCAGCATTTT. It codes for CASSPSVVGGQPQHF.

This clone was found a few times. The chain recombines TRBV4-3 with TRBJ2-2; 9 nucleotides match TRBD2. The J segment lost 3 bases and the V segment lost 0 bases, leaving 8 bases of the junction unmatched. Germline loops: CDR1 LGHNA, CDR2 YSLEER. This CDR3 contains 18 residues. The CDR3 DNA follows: TGCGCCAGCAGCCAAGATAATCCGCGCGGGAGGGACACCGGGGAGCTGTTTTTT. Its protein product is CASSQDNPRGRDTGELFF.

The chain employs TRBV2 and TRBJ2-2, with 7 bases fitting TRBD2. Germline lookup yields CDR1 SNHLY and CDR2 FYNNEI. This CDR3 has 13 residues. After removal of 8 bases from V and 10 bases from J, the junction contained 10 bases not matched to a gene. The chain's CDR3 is CASVLADYEELFF. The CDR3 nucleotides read TGTGCCAGCGTTCTAGCGGATTATGAGGAGCTGTTTTTT.

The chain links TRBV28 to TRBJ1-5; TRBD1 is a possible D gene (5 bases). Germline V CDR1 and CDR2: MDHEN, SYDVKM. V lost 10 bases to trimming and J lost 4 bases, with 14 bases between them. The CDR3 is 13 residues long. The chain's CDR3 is CATIRVHNQPQHF. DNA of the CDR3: TGTGCCACGATCAGGGTTCATAATCAGCCCCAGCATTTT.

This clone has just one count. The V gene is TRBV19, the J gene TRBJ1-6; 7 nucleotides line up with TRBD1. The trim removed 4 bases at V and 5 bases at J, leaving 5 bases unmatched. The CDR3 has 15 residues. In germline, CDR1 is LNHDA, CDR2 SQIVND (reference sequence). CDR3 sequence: CASSTRQGNNSPLHF. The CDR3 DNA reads TGTGCCAGTAGTACAAGACAGGGTAATAATTCACCCCTCCACTTT.